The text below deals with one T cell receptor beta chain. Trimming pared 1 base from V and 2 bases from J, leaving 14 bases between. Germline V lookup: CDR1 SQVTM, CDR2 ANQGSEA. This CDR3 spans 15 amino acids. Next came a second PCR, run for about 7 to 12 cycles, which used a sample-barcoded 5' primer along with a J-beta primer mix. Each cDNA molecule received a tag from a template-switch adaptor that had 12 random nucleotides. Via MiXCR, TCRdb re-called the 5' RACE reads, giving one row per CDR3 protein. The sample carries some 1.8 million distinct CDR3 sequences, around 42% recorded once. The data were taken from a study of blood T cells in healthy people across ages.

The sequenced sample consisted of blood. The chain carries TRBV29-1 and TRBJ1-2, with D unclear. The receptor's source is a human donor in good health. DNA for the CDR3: TGCAGCGTTGAAGGTTTAAGCCACGGGAACTATGGCTACACCTTC. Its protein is CSVEGLSHGNYGYTF.